Within the sample, the clone carrying this TCR beta chain is medium-sized (0.01 to 0.1%). The antigen is not known. The repertoire came from unfractionated whole blood and reflected all unsorted peripheral T cells. Peripheral blood, roughly 2.4 ml, was drawn for RNA extraction. This record belongs to a study of HIV-infected patients and healthy controls. Study-level points and caveats: Compared with controls, mean Gini indices were significantly raised in HIV-infected repertoires, possibly indicating oligoclonality.

The CDR3 runs 15 residues. Germline V gene data show CDR1 as ENHRY and CDR2 as SYGVKD. Trimming left V 3 bases short and J 0 bases short, with 12 bases between. About 450 ng RNA was reverse transcribed with alpha and beta constant-region primers. Alpha and beta chain libraries were made separately by chain-specific third strand synthesis with multiplexing indices. A single record per CDR3 protein comes from TCRdb applying MiXCR to the 5' RACE reads. Among 15,000 to 20,000 distinct CDR3 sequences, about 12% were seen once, and the ten largest hold approximately 10%. V usage is TRBV10-3 and J usage is TRBJ2-7; tentatively, D is TRBD1 (5 bases). Sequenced: blood. This clonotype was obtained from an adult in good health. CDR3 nucleotides: TGTGCCATCAGTGATTTAGGGGCTCCCTCCTACGAGCAGTACTTC. It codes for CAISDLGAPSYEQYF.